The TCR beta chain described here comes from a study of blood T cell repertoires in COVID-19. Study-level background: Sources were T cells, B-cell-depleted T cells, or PBMCs; the material itself was cDNA or gDNA.

This table comes from immunoSEQ multiplex PCR, and its TCRdb copy is limited to in-frame clones, with some not included. The data show fewer than 200,000 clones, with over 75% seen just once and 9% to 10% held by the top ten. Germline V gene data show CDR1 as MNHEY and CDR2 as SVGAGI. The CDR3 runs to 16 residues. The trim removed 0 bases at V and 0 bases at J, leaving 3 bases unmatched. Participants were aged about 18 to 89 years from roughly 26 US areas. In Cohort 3, a recovered donor had either two negative PCRs, clearance, or symptom resolution. This clone occurred once. Sequencing was performed on PBMCs or T cells enriched from blood (not recorded which). This receptor was taken from a young woman who had recovered from COVID-19. The chain is built from TRBV6-5 and TRBJ2-7, with 9 bases identical to TRBD1. CDR3 in DNA: TGTGCCAGCAGTTACTCGTCGACAGGGGGCTCCTACGAGCAGTACTTC. Amino acids: CASSYSSTGGSYEQYF.